These 30 T cell receptor beta chains came from one sample sequenced in a study of long-term antiretroviral therapy in people with HIV. Survey level was the resolution at which the v3.0 immunoSEQ assay ran. Sequencing used immunoSEQ multiplex PCR; TCRdb keeps in-frame clones, though not all of them. The table records roughly 40,000 clones, 94% of them present only once. Material: unsorted PBMCs, obtained roughly 9.4 years after starting antiretroviral therapy. All receptors come from a man aged 30-40 years with HIV.

The rearrangement links TRBV5-1 to TRBJ2-3, with D perhaps TRBD1 (5 bases). Germline CDR1 and CDR2: SGHRS and YFSETQ. Trimming shortened V by 0 bases and J by 5 bases, and 13 bases separated the two germline ends. The CDR3 spans 15 residues. The CDR3, as DNA: TGCGCCAGCAGCTTGGGCAGGGTTGTAGGAGATACGCAGTATTTT. Translated, it gives CASSLGRVVGDTQYF.

V and J are TRBV6-1 and TRBJ2-1, with a weak D call TRBD1 (6 bases). Between the trimmed V and J ends, which lost 7 bases and 8 bases, there was a span of 12 bases. Germline assignment: CDR1 MNHNS and CDR2 SASEGT. The length of the CDR3 is 12 residues. DNA of the CDR3: TGTGCCAGCACCCCACAGGGATATGAGCAGTTCTTC. Amino acids: CASTPQGYEQFF.

This clone has only a few counts. DNA of the CDR3: TGTGCCAGCAGCCCCCCCCGTCCGGGAACTAATGAAAAACTGTTTTTT. This translates into CASSPPRPGTNEKLFF. The rearrangement links TRBV11-3 to TRBJ1-4; D unclear. Germline V gives CDR1 SGHNT, CDR2 YENEEA. The CDR3 contains 16 residues. V was pared by 5 bases and J by 1 base, with 14 bases between.

The CDR3 spells CASSLELATGAQYF. CDR3 in DNA: TGTGCCAGCAGCTTAGAACTAGCGACTGGGGCCCAGTACTTC. The chain recombines TRBV7-3 with TRBJ2-5, with TRBD2 identical over 7 bases. V lost 2 bases, J lost 9 bases, and 9 bases stayed unmatched. The CDR3 totals 14 residues. Germline lookup yields CDR1 SGHTA and CDR2 FQGTGA.

The chain joins TRBV2 to TRBJ1-1; no firm D call. The V and J ends lost 2 bases and 0 bases respectively, with 4 bases between them. The CDR3 extends over 13 amino acids. CDR1 and CDR2 (germline): SNHLY, FYNNEI. CDR3 DNA: TGTGCCAGCAGTGAAAGGCTGAACACTGAAGCTTTCTTT. It encodes CASSERLNTEAFF. The full variable domain, rest sourced from reference TRBV2 and TRBJ1-1, is EPEVTQTPSHQVTQMGQEVILRCVPISNHLYFYWYRQILGQKVEFLVSFYNNEISEKSEIFDDQFSVERPDGSNFTLKIRSTKLEDSAMYFCASSERLNTEAFFGQGTRLTVV.

This chain links TRBV28 with TRBJ1-4; 9 bases are a match to TRBD1. Germline CDR1 is MDHEN and CDR2 is SYDVKM. This CDR3 comprises 16 residues. V lost 6 bases, J lost 8 bases, and 13 bases stayed unmatched. The chain's CDR3 is CASSLRAGTGREKLFF. The CDR3, as DNA: TGTGCCAGCAGCCTTCGAGCCGGGACAGGGAGGGAAAAACTGTTTTTT.

V and J are TRBV5-1 and TRBJ2-3; 9 bases are a match to TRBD1. The CDR3 is 16 residues long. The trim removed 4 bases at V and 1 base at J, leaving 7 bases unmatched. Germline CDR1 reads SGHRS; CDR2 reads YFSETQ. The CDR3, as DNA: TGCGCCAGCAGCGTAGAACAGGGGGCTGGCACAGATACGCAGTATTTT. Amino acid sequence: CASSVEQGAGTDTQYF.

This clone appeared once. The chain combines TRBV11-2 with TRBJ2-4; D assignment may be TRBD1 or TRBD2 (5 bases each). CDR1 is SGHAT, CDR2 FQNNGV, per germline. V dropped 1 base and J dropped 8 bases, with 15 bases sitting between them. This CDR3 comprises 15 residues. The CDR3 reads CASSLGPRDDDIQYF. DNA for the CDR3: TGTGCCAGCAGCTTAGGCCCACGGGACGACGACATTCAGTACTTC.

V usage is TRBV27 and J usage is TRBJ1-2; tentatively, D is TRBD1 (6 bases). The ends were cut back, 5 bases at V and 6 bases at J, with 13 bases in the middle. Looked up from germline, CDR1 is MNHEY and CDR2 is SMNVEV (reference sequence). CDR3 length: 13 residues. As DNA, the CDR3 is TGTGCCAGCAGTCGAACAGGGCGGGATGGCTACACCTTC. This codes for CASSRTGRDGYTF.

The chain recombines TRBV5-1 with TRBJ2-2, with D tentatively TRBD1 (6 bases). CDR3 size: 12 residues. The V end was cut by 7 bases, the J end by 6 bases, with 10 bases between. Germline values: CDR1 SGHRS, CDR2 YFSETQ. CDR3 nucleotide sequence: TGCGCCAGCCAAGGGGGTCCCGGGGAGCTGTTTTTT. Its translation is CASQGGPGELFF.

The rearrangement uses TRBV27 and TRBJ1-1; unclear D gene. Per germline, CDR1 MNHEY and CDR2 SMNVEV (reference sequence). Trimming left V 7 bases short and J 1 base short, with 13 bases between. The CDR3 consists of 14 residues. CDR3 coding DNA: TGTGCCAGCACCGCCCTAGGAGCGAACACTGAAGCTTTCTTT. This translates into CASTALGANTEAFF.

The count of this clone is one. The V gene is TRBV5-1, the J gene TRBJ2-5; TRBD2 aligns across 11 bases. CDR3 length: 15 amino acids. V dropped 5 bases and J dropped 2; count of bases not matched to a gene: 5. Per germline, CDR1 SGHRS and CDR2 YFSETQ. In nucleotides, the CDR3 is TGCGCCAGCAGTAGCGGGGGGGCCCGACAAGAGACCCAGTACTTC. Protein product: CASSSGGARQETQYF.

This rearrangement joins TRBV5-1 to TRBJ2-6; the match to TRBD1 covers 7 bases. The germline CDR1 and CDR2 sequences are SGHRS and YFSETQ. V was pared by 3 bases and J by 0 bases, with 3 bases of the junction left unmatched. The CDR3 spans 16 residues. The CDR3: CASSWTGGSGANVLTF. The DNA of the CDR3 is TGCGCCAGCAGCTGGACAGGCGGCTCTGGGGCCAACGTCCTGACTTTC.

V is TRBV2 and J is TRBJ2-3, with 9 bases identical to TRBD1. The germline V gene has CDR1 SNHLY and CDR2 FYNNEI. Germline trimming cut 7 bases from V and 2 bases from J; bases unmatched to any gene: 7. This CDR3 spans 15 amino acids. CDR3 in DNA: TGTGCCAGCATCGGGGGACAGGGCTTCACAGATACGCAGTATTTT. It is translated as CASIGGQGFTDTQYF.

The rearrangement uses TRBV30 and TRBJ2-3; 8 nucleotides agree with TRBD2. V gave up 3 bases and J gave up 1 base; unmatched junction bases: 6. There are 15 residues in the CDR3. The germline gives CDR1 GTSNPN, CDR2 SVGIG (reference sequence). The CDR3 DNA sequence: TGTGCCTGGAGCGGGGCGGGGGGTGGCACAGATACGCAGTATTTT. Its protein is CAWSGAGGGTDTQYF.

In nucleotides, the CDR3 is TGTGCCAGCAGTTACTCGAAGGGACTCACAGGAGACATTCAGTACTTC. Protein product: CASSYSKGLTGDIQYF. The chain is built from TRBV6-6 and TRBJ2-4; perhaps TRBD2 as D (6 bases). The germline V gene encodes CDR1 MNHNY and CDR2 SVGAGI (reference sequence). V lost 0 bases and J 8 bases, leaving 17 bases between the germline ends. This CDR3 has 16 residues.

This clone has only one observation. The rearrangement joins TRBV7-6 to TRBJ1-1; the D gene is possibly TRBD1 (5 bases). V was trimmed by 10 bases and J by 3 bases, leaving 21 bases between them. The CDR3 is made up of 15 amino acids. The V gene's germline CDR1 is SGHVS and CDR2 FNYEAQ. In DNA, the CDR3 is TGTGCCAAAACCCAGCGGGGGGGGACGGACACTGAAGCTTTCTTT. Its protein is CAKTQRGGTDTEAFF.

This clone was seen once. This chain uses TRBV6-1 with TRBJ2-7; 11 nucleotides agree with TRBD1. CDR1 is MNHNS and CDR2 is SASEGT in the germline V gene. V shed 6 bases, J shed 3 bases, and the junction held 4 bases outside the gene matches. The CDR3 extends over 14 amino acids. The CDR3 bases are TGTGCCAGCAGGGGGACAGGGGGGAGCTACGAGCAGTACTTC. Its protein product is CASRGTGGSYEQYF.

The chain recombines TRBV5-5 with TRBJ1-3, with D perhaps matching TRBD1 (6 bases). Germline V lookup: CDR1 SGHKS, CDR2 YYEKEE (reference sequence). Trimming removed 1 base at V and 3 bases at J, with 11 bases between. The CDR3 loop spans 15 amino acids. CDR3 protein: CASSLPGASGNTIYF. The CDR3 DNA reads as TGTGCCAGCAGCTTGCCAGGGGCAAGTGGAAACACCATATATTTT.

The chain links TRBV28 to TRBJ2-3; a weak D match, TRBD2 (7 bases). The V gene's germline CDR1 is MDHEN and CDR2 SYDVKM. Deletions cut 1 base from V and 6 bases from J, with 26 bases between. There are 19 residues in the CDR3. CDR3 sequence reads: CASSLYRVTSRGGRDTQYF. In DNA form, the CDR3 reads TGTGCCAGCAGTTTATATAGGGTTACCTCAAGGGGGGGGCGGGATACGCAGTATTTT.

V is TRBV11-2 and J is TRBJ1-1; D unclear. Germline V gene data show CDR1 as SGHAT and CDR2 as FQNNGV. The V end lost 5 bases, the J end lost 5 bases, and 9 bases lay between the germline ends. CDR3 length equals 12 residues. The CDR3 DNA is TGTGCCAGCAGCAGAGAGCGGACTGAAGCTTTCTTT. Amino acid sequence: CASSRERTEAFF.

This clone was detected only a few times. This chain connects TRBV19 to TRBJ1-6; D remains unclear. The V end lost 7 bases, the J end lost 6 bases, and 16 bases lay between the germline ends. This CDR3 spans 15 amino acids. Germline CDR1 LNHDA, CDR2 SQIVND (reference sequence). CDR3 coding DNA: TGTGCCAGTACCTCGCAGGCAATCGGTAATTCACCCCTCCACTTT. This codes for CASTSQAIGNSPLHF. Together with reference TRBV19 and TRBJ1-6, the CDR3 gives the full variable domain: DGGITQSPKYLFRKEGQNVTLSCEQNLNHDAMYWYRQDPGQGLRLIYYSQIVNDFQKGDIAEGYSVSREKKESFPLTVTSAQKNPTAFYLCASTSQAIGNSPLHFGNGTRLTVT.

V and J are TRBV28 and TRBJ2-7; 7 bases align to TRBD2. The CDR3 sequence is 15 residues long. After removal of 4 bases from V and 3 bases from J, the junction contained 9 bases not matched to a gene. Germline CDR1 and CDR2: MDHEN and SYDVKM. The CDR3 DNA is TGTGCCAGCAGTTCCCCAAAGCGGGGTTACTACGAGCAGTACTTC. Translating gives CASSSPKRGYYEQYF.

The rearrangement joins TRBV28 to TRBJ2-3; D gene ambiguous. In germline, CDR1 is MDHEN, CDR2 SYDVKM. The CDR3 totals 13 residues. The V gene lost 4 bases and the J gene lost 0 bases, with 5 bases spanning the gap. The CDR3 bases are TGTGCCAGCAGTTACAGTAGCACAGATACGCAGTATTTT. Translating gives CASSYSSTDTQYF.

This sequence joins TRBV29-1 and TRBJ2-2; 8 nucleotides align to TRBD1. The J segment lost 6 bases and the V segment lost 3 bases, leaving 6 bases of the junction unmatched. The CDR3 sequence is 14 residues long. Germline CDR1 is SQVTM and CDR2 is ANQGSEA. The CDR3, as DNA: TGCAGCGTTGAGAAGGACAGGGTCGCCGGGGAGCTGTTTTTT. It is translated as CSVEKDRVAGELFF.

This chain uses TRBV19 with TRBJ1-3; 10 positions match TRBD1. CDR3 length: 14 amino acids. V was clipped by 8 bases and J by 0 bases; unmatched bases: 1. Germline V gives CDR1 LNHDA, CDR2 SQIVND (reference sequence). CDR3: CASGQGVSGNTIYF. CDR3 nucleotides: TGTGCCAGTGGACAGGGGGTCTCTGGAAACACCATATATTTT.

The rearrangement uses TRBV5-1 and TRBJ2-1; 14 bases are shared with TRBD2. V shed 3 bases, J shed 0 bases, and the junction held 2 bases outside the gene matches. This CDR3 is built from 17 residues. The germline V gene encodes CDR1 SGHRS and CDR2 YFSETQ. For the CDR3, the DNA is TGCGCCAGCAGCTGGGGACTAGCGGGGGACTCCTACAATGAGCAGTTCTTC. Its protein product is CASSWGLAGDSYNEQFF.

The chain recombines TRBV14 with TRBJ2-3, with D maybe TRBD1 (6 bases). The CDR3 is made up of 16 amino acids. Germline values: CDR1 SGHDN, CDR2 FVKESK. The V gene lost 1 base and the J gene lost 7 bases, with 18 bases spanning the gap. The CDR3 DNA sequence: TGTGCCAGCAGCCAAGGGTGGGGGCGACGGGATAATACGCAGTATTTT. Translated: CASSQGWGRRDNTQYF. The whole variable domain, filled in from reference TRBV14 and TRBJ2-3, reads EAGVTQFPSHSVIEKGQTVTLRCDPISGHDNLYWYRRVMGKEIKFLLHFVKESKQDESGMPNNRFLAERTGGTYSTLKVQPAELEDSGVYFCASSQGWGRRDNTQYFGPGTRLTVL.

The rearrangement joins TRBV2 to TRBJ1-4; no firm D call. V dropped 5 bases and J dropped 0 bases, with 7 bases sitting between them. The CDR3 has 14 residues. CDR1 and CDR2 (germline): SNHLY, FYNNEI. The CDR3 loop reads CASSRSSTNEKLFF. CDR3 bases: TGTGCCAGCAGTAGAAGCTCAACTAATGAAAAACTGTTTTTT.

The rearrangement links TRBV7-2 to TRBJ1-2; TRBD1 might be the D (5 bases). With 6 bases removed from V and 4 bases from J, the gap between germline ends came to 15 bases. Germline CDR1 and CDR2: SGHTA and FQGNSA. CDR3 length equals 14 residues. CDR3 coding DNA: TGTGCCAGCAGACCCCCCGGGGGTGTCTATGGCTACACCTTC. Translating it yields CASRPPGGVYGYTF.